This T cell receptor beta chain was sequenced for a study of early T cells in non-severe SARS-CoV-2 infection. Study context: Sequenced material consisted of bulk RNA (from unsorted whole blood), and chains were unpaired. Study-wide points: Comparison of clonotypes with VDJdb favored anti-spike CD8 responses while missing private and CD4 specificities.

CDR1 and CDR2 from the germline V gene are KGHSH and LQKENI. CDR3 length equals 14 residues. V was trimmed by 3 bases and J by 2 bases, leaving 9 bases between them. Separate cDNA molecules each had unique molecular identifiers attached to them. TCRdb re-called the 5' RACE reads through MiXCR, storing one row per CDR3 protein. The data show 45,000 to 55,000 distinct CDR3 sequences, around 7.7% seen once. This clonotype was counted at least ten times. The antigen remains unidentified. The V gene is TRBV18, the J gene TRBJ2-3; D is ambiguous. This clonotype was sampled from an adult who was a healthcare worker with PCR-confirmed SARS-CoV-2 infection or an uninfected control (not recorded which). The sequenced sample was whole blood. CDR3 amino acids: CASSPLRDTDTQYF. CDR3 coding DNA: TGTGCCAGCTCACCTCTTAGGGACACAGATACGCAGTATTTT.